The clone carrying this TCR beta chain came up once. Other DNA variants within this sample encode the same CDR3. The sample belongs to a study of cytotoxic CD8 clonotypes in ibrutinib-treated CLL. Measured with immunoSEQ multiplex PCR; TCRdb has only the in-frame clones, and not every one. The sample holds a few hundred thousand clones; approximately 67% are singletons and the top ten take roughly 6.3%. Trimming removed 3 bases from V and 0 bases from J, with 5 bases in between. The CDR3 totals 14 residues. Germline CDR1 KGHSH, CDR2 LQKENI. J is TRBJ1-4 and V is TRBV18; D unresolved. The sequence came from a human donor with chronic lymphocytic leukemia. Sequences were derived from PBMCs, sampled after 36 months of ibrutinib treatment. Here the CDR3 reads CASSPTATNEKLFF. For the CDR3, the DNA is TGTGCCAGCTCACCCACTGCAACTAATGAAAAACTGTTTTTT. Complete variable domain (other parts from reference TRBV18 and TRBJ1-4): NAGVMQNPRHLVRRRGQEARLRCSPMKGHSHVYWYRQLPEEGLKFMVYLQKENIIDESGMPKERFSAEFPKEGPSILRIQQVVRGDSAAYFCASSPTATNEKLFFGSGTQLSVL.